The present TCR beta chain was sequenced within a study of siplizumab effects on memory and regulatory T cells. TCRdb keeps only in-frame clones here, not all; method: immunoSEQ multiplex PCR. The repertoire holds approximately 58,000 clones, 90% to 95% seen once, with 38% in the top ten. From germline, CDR1 is SEHNR and CDR2 FQNEAQ (reference sequence). The CDR3 is 14 residues long. V lost 7 bases, J lost 6 bases, and 17 bases lay in between. The clonotype was recovered from a human donor in good health. The V and J genes are TRBV7-9 and TRBJ2-3; tentative D call: TRBD1 (6 bases). Source material: CD8+ T cells sorted from blood. CDR3 sequence (DNA): TGTGCCAGCATTGGGGGCAGGGTAAAGGATACGCAGTATTTT. This codes for CASIGGRVKDTQYF.